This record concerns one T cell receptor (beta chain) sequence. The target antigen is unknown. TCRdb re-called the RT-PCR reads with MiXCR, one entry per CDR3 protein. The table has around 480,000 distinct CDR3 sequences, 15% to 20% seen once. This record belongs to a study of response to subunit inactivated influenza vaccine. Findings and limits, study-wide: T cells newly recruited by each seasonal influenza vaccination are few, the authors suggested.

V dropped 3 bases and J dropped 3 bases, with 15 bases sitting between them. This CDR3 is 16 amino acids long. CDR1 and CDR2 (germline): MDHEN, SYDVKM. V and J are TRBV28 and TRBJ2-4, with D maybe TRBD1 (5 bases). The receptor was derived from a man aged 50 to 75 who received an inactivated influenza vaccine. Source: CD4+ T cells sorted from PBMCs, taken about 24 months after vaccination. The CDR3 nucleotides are TGTGCCAGCAGTTTTGCACAGGCGAAGGTCAAAAACATTCAGTACTTC. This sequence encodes CASSFAQAKVKNIQYF.